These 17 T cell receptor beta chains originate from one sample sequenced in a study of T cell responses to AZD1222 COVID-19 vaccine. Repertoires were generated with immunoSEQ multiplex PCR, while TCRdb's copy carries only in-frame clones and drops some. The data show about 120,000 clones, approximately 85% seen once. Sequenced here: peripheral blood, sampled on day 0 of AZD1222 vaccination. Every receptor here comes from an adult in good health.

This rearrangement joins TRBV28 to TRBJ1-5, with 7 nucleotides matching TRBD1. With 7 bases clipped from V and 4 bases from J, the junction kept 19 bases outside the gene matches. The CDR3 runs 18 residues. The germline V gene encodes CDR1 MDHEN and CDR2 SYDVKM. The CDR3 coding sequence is TGTGCCAGCACCAAGAGGGGAGGGGGCTATATGATAAATCAGCCCCAGCATTTT. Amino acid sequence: CASTKRGGGYMINQPQHF.

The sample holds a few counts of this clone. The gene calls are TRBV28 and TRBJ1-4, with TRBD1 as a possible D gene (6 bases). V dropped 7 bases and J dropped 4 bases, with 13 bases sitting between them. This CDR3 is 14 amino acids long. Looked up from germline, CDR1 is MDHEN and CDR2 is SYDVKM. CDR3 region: CASTHTDSNEKLFF. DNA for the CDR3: TGTGCCAGCACCCATACGGACAGTAATGAAAAACTGTTTTTT.

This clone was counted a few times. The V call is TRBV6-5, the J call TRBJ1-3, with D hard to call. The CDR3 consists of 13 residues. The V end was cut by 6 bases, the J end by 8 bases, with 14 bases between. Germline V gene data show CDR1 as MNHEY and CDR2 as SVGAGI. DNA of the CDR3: TGTGCCAGCAGCATTTCTAGTTTCGACACCATATATTTT. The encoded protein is CASSISSFDTIYF.

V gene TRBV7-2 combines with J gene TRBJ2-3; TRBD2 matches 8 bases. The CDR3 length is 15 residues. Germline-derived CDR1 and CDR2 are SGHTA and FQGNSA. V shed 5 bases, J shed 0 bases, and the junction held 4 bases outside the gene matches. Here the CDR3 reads CASSPIAGSTDTQYF. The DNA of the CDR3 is TGTGCCAGCAGCCCAATAGCGGGGAGCACAGATACGCAGTATTTT.

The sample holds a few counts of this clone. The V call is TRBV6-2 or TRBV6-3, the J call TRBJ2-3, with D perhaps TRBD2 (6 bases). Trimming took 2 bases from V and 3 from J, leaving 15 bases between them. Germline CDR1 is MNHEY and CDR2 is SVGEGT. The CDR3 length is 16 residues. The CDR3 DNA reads TGTGCCAGCAGTTACGGGGGGACTTCAGCGACAGATACGCAGTATTTT. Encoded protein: CASSYGGTSATDTQYF.

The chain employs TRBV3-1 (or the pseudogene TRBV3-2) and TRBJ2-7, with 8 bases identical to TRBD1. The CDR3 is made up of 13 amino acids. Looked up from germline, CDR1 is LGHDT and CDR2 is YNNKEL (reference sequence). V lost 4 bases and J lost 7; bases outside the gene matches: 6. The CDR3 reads CASSLGQGQEQYF. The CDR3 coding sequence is TGTGCCAGCAGCCTCGGACAGGGTCAGGAGCAGTACTTC.

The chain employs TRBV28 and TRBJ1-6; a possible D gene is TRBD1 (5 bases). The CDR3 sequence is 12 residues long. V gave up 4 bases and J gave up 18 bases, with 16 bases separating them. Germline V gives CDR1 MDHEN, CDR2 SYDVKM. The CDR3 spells CASSSLKGRPHF. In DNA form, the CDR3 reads TGTGCCAGCAGTTCATTAAAGGGGCGTCCCCACTTT.

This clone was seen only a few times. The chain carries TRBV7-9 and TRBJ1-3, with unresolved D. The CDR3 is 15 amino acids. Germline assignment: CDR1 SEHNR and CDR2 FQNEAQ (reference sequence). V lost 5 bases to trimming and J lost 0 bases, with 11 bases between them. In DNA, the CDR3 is TGTGCCAGCAGCGATCCAGGAATCTCTGGAAACACCATATATTTT. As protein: CASSDPGISGNTIYF.

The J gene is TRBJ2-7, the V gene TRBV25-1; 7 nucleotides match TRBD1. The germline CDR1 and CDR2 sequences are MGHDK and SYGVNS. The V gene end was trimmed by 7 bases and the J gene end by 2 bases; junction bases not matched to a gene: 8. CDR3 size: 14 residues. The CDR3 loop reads CASTRTGQTYEQYF. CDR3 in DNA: TGTGCCAGCACCCGGACAGGCCAGACCTACGAGCAGTACTTC.

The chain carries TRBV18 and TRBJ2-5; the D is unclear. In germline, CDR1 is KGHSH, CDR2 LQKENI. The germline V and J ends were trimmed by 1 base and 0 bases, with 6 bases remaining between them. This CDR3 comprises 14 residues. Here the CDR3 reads CASSPRFYQETQYF. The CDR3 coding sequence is TGTGCCAGCTCACCACGGTTCTACCAAGAGACCCAGTACTTC. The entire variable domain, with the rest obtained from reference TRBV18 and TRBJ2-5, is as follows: NAGVMQNPRHLVRRRGQEARLRCSPMKGHSHVYWYRQLPEEGLKFMVYLQKENIIDESGMPKERFSAEFPKEGPSILRIQQVVRGDSAAYFCASSPRFYQETQYFGPGTRLLVL.

CDR3 region: CATSDRRGSGSPLHF. The CDR3 DNA reads TGTGCCACCTCGGACAGGCGGGGATCCGGTTCACCCCTCCACTTT. V is TRBV27 and J is TRBJ1-6, with 7 bases lining up with TRBD1. Per germline, CDR1 MNHEY and CDR2 SMNVEV (reference sequence). The CDR3 contains 15 residues. With V trimmed by 10 bases and J by 9 bases, 15 bases remained unmatched.

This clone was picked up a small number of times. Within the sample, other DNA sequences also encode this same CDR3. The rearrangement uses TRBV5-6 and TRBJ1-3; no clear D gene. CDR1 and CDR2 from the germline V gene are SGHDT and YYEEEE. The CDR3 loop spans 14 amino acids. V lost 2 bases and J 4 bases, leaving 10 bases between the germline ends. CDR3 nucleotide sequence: TGTGCCAGCAGCTTTCCGGGTACGGGAAACACCATATATTTT. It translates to CASSFPGTGNTIYF.

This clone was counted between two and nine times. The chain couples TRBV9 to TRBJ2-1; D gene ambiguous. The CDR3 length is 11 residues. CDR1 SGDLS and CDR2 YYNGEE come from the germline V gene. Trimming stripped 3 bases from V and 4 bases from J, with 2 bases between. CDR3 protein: CASSGYNEQFF. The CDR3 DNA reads TGTGCCAGCAGCGGGTACAATGAGCAGTTCTTC.

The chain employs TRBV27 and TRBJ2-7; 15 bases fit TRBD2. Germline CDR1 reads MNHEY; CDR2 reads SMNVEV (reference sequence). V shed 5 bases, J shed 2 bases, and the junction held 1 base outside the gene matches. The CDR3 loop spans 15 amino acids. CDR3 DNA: TGTGCCAGCAGTCGGACTAGCGGGGGGGCCTACGAGCAGTACTTC. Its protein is CASSRTSGGAYEQYF.

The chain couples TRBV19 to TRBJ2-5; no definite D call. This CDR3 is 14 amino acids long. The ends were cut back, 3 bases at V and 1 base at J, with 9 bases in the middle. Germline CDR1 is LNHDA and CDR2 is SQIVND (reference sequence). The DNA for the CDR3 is TGTGCCAGTAGTATCCTAGGTTTCCAAGAGACCCAGTACTTC. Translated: CASSILGFQETQYF. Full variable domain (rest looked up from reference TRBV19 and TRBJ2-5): DGGITQSPKYLFRKEGQNVTLSCEQNLNHDAMYWYRQDPGQGLRLIYYSQIVNDFQKGDIAEGYSVSREKKESFPLTVTSAQKNPTAFYLCASSILGFQETQYFGPGTRLLVL.

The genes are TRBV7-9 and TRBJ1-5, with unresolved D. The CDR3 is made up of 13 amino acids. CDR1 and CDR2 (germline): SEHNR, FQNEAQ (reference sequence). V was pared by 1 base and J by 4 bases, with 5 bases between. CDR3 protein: CASSLDGNQPQHF. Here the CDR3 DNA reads TGTGCCAGCAGCTTAGATGGTAATCAGCCCCAGCATTTT.

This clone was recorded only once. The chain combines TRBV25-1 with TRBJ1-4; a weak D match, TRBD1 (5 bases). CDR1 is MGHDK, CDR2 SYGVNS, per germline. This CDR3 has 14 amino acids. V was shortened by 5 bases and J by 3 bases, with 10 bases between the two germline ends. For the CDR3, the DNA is TGTGCCAGCAGTCTCGGACAATCTAATGAAAAACTGTTTTTT. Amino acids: CASSLGQSNEKLFF.